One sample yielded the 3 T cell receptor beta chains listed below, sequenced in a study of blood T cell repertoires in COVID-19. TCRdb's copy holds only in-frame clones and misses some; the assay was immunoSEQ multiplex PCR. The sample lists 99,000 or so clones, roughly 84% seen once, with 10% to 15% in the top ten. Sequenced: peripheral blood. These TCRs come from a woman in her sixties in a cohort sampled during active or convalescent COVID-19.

CDR3 bases: TGTGCCTGGAGTGTAGCAGGGGGCGGCAACTATGGCTACACCTTC. Translating gives CAWSVAGGGNYGYTF. The genes are TRBV30 and TRBJ1-2; TRBD1 matches at 8 bases. Germline CDR1 reads GTSNPN; CDR2 reads SVGIG (reference sequence). The CDR3 has 15 residues. V trimming: 0 bases; J trimming: 2 bases; junction bases outside the gene matches: 5.

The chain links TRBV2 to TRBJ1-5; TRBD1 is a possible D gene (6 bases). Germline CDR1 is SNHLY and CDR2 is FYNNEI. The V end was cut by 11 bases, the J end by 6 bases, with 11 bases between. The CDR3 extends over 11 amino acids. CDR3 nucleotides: TGTGCCGTCCAGGGGAGTCAGCCCCAGCATTTT. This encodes CAVQGSQPQHF.

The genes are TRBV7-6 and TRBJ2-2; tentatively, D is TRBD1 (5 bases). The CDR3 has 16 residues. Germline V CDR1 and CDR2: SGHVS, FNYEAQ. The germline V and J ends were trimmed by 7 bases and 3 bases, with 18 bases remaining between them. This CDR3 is CASTQWTRADTGELFF. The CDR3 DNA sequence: TGTGCCAGCACCCAATGGACAAGGGCGGACACCGGGGAGCTGTTTTTT. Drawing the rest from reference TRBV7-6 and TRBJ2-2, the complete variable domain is GAGVSQSPRYKVTKRGQDVALRCDPISGHVSLYWYRQALGQGPEFLTYFNYEAQQDKSGLPNDRFSAERPEGSISTLTIQRTEQRDSAMYRCASTQWTRADTGELFFGEGSRLTVL.